This TCR beta chain appears in the sequencing data of a study of kidney transplant recipient with SARS-CoV-2 infection. TCRdb re-derived calls from the reads in MiXCR, one entry per CDR3 protein. The top ten hold under 7.5% of the sample, which has some 220,000 distinct CDR3 sequences, around 30% seen once. The length of the CDR3 is 17 residues. The germline CDR1 and CDR2 sequences are SGHTA and FQGNSA. Deletions cut 2 bases from V and 4 bases from J, with 20 bases between. This clonotype was seen many times. The chain couples TRBV7-2 to TRBJ1-2, with D maybe TRBD1 (5 bases). Material: a blood sample, obtained at baseline and on day 111 from a kidney transplant recipient. The receptor comes from a male patient between 25 and 40 years old who had COVID-19 and was a kidney transplant recipient. Some of the T cells may derive from the graft donor. For the CDR3, the DNA is TGTGCCAGCAGCTTATTAGACAGAGACGGAAAGACCTATGGCTACACCTTC. Protein: CASSLLDRDGKTYGYTF.